This TCR beta chain was sequenced during a study of T cells in Graves' hyperthyroidism and ophthalmopathy (dated by TCRdb to between 2018 and 2020). For the study in its entirety: A discovery cohort of about a hundred patients, approximately 45 with Graves' ophthalmopathy and about 60 with stable Graves' hyperthyroidism, was used to find distinguishing TCR V-J signatures. Once sampling was done, hyperthyroidism patients were given methimazole at a starting dose of 30 mg daily, whereas ophthalmopathy patients were given high-dose intravenous methylprednisolone. Thyroid tissue and blood T-cell repertoires from six Graves' hyperthyroidism patients were also compared in the study. Whether ophthalmopathy could be predicted prospectively was tested in an independent validation cohort made up of approximately 19 hyperthyroidism patients plus 17 patients who later progressed to ophthalmopathy. The roughly 100 discovery patients were divided at random into training and test sets in a 7:3 ratio. According to the paper, TCR Vbeta CDR3 sequencing was carried out on over 130 peripheral blood samples, which came from under 50 ophthalmopathy, about 75 hyperthyroidism and roughly 17 progressor patients.

The investigation overall reported the following: A model built on a 13 V-J signature distinguished ophthalmopathy from stable hyperthyroidism, reaching 85% to 90% sensitivity and about 81% specificity in cross-validation and 80%/75% in testing. Most expanded thyroid clonotypes (frequency above 0.001) were also detected in blood, suggesting blood repertoires may reflect thyroid immune responses. During validation, the model predicted progression to ophthalmopathy a median of about 6.3 months ahead of onset, with approximately 70% sensitivity and around 73% specificity. Sample size was not statistically predetermined, and investigators were not blinded to group allocation.

In regard to this clonotype: Which antigen it targets is not known. There are no base qualities to consult, and no much larger clone falls within one base.

The TCR beta CDR3 regions were amplified from the RNA transcripts. The first round of RT-PCR for the TCR CDR3 was performed with the HTBI primer set and the Qiagen OneStep RT-PCR kit. The libraries were constructed in a second round of multiplex PCR and then size-selected and purified. Libraries were sequenced paired-end with 100 bp reads on an Illumina HiSeq2000. The source study handled its data this way. SOAPnuke was used to process the raw data, removing reads that contained adapters or uncalled bases, had a mean Phred below 15, or lacked an exact match to the constant primer or identifier. High-quality paired reads were merged using COPE v1.2.5, and each unique nucleotide sequence was defined as a clonotype. MiTCR v1.1 was used to align the clonotypes against IMGT TRBV, TRBD and TRBJ reference segments. Only V-J combinations with frequency above 0.0001, covering 99.2% of repertoires, were analysed. A TCS score was defined as the ratio between F50 (clonal expansion) and ExV (chaos), using BLOSUM62-based TCRdist between CDR3 peptides within each V-J. Welch's t-statistics and random forest reduced fewer than 550 V-J features to around 14, which were used in a naive Bayes classifier (R e1071). Thyroid-blood repertoire similarity was quantified with the Morisita-Horn index. TCRdb's own reprocessing of the public reads used fastp at Q25 and MiXCR and kept productive beta chains. Every entry covers one CDR3 protein and lists the most common genes and DNA from its rows. The V and J calls here are based on TCRdb, not the publication. The sample records 540,000 or so distinct CDR3 sequences, 46% of which are singletons. Of the sample, under 20% falls within the top ten clones.

The study excluded patients with uncontrolled infections, other autoimmune diseases, pregnancy or lactation. Diagnoses relied on clinical symptoms, serum thyroxine and TRAb, thyroid ultrasound and orbital computed tomography. Total RNA was extracted with Trizol reagent, and quality was checked on an Agilent 2100 Bioanalyzer. This clonotype was obtained from an adult woman with Graves' disease, either hyperthyroidism or ophthalmopathy (not recorded which). Sequencing was done on a sample of peripheral blood or thyroid tissue (not recorded which).

This receptor has the CDR3 CSALSGGTGELFF. In nucleotide form, the sequence is TGCAGTGCTCTTAGCGGGGGGACCGGGGAGCTGTTTTTT. The chain is made from TRBV20-1 and TRBJ2-2; 10 bases in the junction line up with TRBD2. CDR1 and CDR2 are drawn from the germline V gene (reference sequence): DFQATT, SNEGSKA. The CDR3 has 13 amino acids, counting the end cysteine and phenylalanine. Just the 39-base CDR3 DNA is kept, in frame starting at base 1. At the junction V is shortened by 5 bases and J by 5 bases; bases outside the gene matches: 2.